This T cell receptor beta chain was captured in a study of cytomegalovirus exposure and HLA in healthy donors. Overall study context: Most donors, 81% of approximately 400 genotyped, fell in the Caucasian-associated ancestry cluster.

Primers included in the PCR were 60 Vbeta and 13 Jbeta primers. TCRdb's copy holds only in-frame clones and misses some; the assay was immunoSEQ multiplex PCR. The sample has some 270,000 clones, about nine tenths seen once. The donors gave bone marrow, and they were healthy. This CDR3 is built from 16 residues. The chain has TRBV21-1 and TRBJ1-2; no DNA check was done on the table's D call, TRBD1. TRBV21-1 is deemed a pseudogene. This clonotype was obtained from a girl aged 2 to 10 in good health and CMV-seronegative. Sequencing input: PBMCs. CDR3 in DNA: TGTGCCAGCAGCCTTGCAGGGGGGCGGACAGGGGTTGGCTACACCTTC. Protein: CASSLAGGRTGVGYTF.